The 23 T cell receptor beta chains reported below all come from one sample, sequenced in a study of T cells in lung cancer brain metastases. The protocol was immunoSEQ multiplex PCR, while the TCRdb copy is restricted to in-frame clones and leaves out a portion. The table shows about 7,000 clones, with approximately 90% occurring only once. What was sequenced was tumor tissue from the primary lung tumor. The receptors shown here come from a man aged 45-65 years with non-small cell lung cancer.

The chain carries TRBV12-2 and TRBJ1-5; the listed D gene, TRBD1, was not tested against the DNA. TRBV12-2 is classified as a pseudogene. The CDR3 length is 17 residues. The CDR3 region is CASRYPDREFGNQPQHF. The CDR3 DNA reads TGTGCAAGTCGCTACCCGGACAGGGAATTTGGCAATCAGCCCCAGCATTTT.

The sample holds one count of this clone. The CDR3: CASSLNAKNNEQFF. The CDR3 region has the DNA TGTGCCAGCAGCTTAAACGCGAAAAACAATGAGCAGTTCTTC. V and J are TRBV7-2 and TRBJ2-1; D not certain. This CDR3 region has 14 residues. Germline loops: CDR1 SGHTA, CDR2 FQGNSA. Trimming removed 2 bases from V and 5 bases from J, with 10 bases in between.

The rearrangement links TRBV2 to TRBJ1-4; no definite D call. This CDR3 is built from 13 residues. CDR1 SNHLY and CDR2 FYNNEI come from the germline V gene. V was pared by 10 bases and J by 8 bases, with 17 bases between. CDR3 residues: CATRVWGGEKLFF. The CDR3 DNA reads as TGTGCCACCCGTGTGTGGGGTGGGGAAAAACTGTTTTTT.

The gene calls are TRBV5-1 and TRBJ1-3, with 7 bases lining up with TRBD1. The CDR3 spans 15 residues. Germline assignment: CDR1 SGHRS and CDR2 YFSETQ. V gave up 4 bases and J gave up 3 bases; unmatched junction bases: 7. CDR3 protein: CASSVDRPNGNTIYF. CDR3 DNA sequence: TGCGCCAGCAGCGTGGACAGGCCCAATGGAAACACCATATATTTT.

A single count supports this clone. CDR3 in DNA: TGTGCCAGCAGCCAGATAGCAGGGGGGCTGAATATAAATGAGCAGTTCTTC. It codes for CASSQIAGGLNINEQFF. The chain combines TRBV4-2 with TRBJ2-1; perhaps TRBD1 as D (7 bases). The CDR3 is 17 amino acids. Per germline, CDR1 LGHNA and CDR2 YNFKEQ. V was shortened by 3 bases and J by 7 bases, with 22 bases between the two germline ends.

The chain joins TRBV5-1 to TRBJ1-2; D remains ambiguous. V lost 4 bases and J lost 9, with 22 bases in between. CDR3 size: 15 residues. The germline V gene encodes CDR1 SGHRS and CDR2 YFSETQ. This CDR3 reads CASSPNGALANSYTF. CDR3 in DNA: TGCGCCAGCAGCCCCAATGGAGCGTTAGCTAATAGCTACACCTTC.

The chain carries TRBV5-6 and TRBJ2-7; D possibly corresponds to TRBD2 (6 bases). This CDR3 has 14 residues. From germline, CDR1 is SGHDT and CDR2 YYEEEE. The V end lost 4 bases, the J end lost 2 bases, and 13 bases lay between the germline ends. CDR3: CASSPGLGAYEQYF. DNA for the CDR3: TGTGCCAGCAGCCCGGGACTGGGGGCCTACGAGCAGTACTTC.

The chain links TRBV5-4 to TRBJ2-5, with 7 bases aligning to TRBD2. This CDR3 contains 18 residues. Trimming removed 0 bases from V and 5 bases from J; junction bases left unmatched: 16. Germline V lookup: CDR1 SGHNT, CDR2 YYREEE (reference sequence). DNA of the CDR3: TGTGCCAGCAGCTTGGCCCAACCATGGGGGGGATTAGCGGAGACCCAGTACTTC. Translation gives CASSLAQPWGGLAETQYF.

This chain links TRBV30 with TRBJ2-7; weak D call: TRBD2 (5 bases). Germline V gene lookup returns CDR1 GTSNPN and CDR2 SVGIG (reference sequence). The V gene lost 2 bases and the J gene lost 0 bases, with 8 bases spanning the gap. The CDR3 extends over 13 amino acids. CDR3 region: CAWSSGYSYEQYF. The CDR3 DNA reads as TGTGCCTGGAGTTCGGGATACTCCTACGAGCAGTACTTC.

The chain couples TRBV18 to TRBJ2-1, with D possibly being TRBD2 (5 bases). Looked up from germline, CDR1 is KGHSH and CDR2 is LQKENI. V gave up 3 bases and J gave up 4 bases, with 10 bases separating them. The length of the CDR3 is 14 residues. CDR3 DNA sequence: TGTGCCAGCTCACCGGGAGATGAGTACAATGAGCAGTTCTTC. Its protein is CASSPGDEYNEQFF.

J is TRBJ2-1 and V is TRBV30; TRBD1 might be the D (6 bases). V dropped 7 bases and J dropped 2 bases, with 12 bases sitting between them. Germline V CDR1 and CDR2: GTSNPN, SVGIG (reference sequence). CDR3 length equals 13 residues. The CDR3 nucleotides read TGTGCCTCCGAGGGACAAACCTACAATGAGCAGTTCTTC. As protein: CASEGQTYNEQFF.

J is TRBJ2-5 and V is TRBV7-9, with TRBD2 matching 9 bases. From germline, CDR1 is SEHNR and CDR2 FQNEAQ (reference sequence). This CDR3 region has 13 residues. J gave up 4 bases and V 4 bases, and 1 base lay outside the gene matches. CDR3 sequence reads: CASSSAGGETQYF. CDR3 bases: TGTGCCAGCAGCTCAGCGGGGGGAGAGACCCAGTACTTC.

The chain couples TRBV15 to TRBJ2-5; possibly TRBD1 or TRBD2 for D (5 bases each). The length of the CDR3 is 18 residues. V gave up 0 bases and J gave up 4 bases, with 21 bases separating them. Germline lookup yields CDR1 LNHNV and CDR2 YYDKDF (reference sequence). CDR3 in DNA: TGTGCCACCAGCAGAGATCCTGGGGGTATTGGTTCCGCAGAGACCCAGTACTTC. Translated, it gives CATSRDPGGIGSAETQYF.

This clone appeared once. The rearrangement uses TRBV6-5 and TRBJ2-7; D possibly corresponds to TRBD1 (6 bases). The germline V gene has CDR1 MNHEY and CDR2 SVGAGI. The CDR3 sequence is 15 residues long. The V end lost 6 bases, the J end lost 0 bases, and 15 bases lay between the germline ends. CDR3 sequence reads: CASRETGPGSYEQYF. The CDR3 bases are TGTGCCAGCAGGGAAACAGGGCCGGGCTCCTACGAGCAGTACTTC.

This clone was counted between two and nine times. CDR3 sequence: CASSEAPGGYNEQFF. Here the CDR3 DNA reads TGTGCCAGCAGTGAAGCGCCGGGAGGATACAATGAGCAGTTCTTC. The chain carries TRBV2 and TRBJ2-1; 7 bases are a match to TRBD2. The CDR3 contains 15 residues. After removal of 0 bases from V and 4 bases from J, the junction contained 3 bases not matched to a gene. Germline CDR1 SNHLY, CDR2 FYNNEI. Full variable domain (rest looked up from reference TRBV2 and TRBJ2-1): EPEVTQTPSHQVTQMGQEVILRCVPISNHLYFYWYRQILGQKVEFLVSFYNNEISEKSEIFDDQFSVERPDGSNFTLKIRSTKLEDSAMYFCASSEAPGGYNEQFFGPGTRLTVL.

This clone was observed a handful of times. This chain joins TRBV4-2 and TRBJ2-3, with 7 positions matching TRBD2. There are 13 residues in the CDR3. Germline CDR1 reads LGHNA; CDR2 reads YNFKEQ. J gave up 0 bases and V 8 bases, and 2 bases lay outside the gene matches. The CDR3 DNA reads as TGTGCCAGCCGGGGAGGGAGCACAGATACGCAGTATTTT. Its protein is CASRGGSTDTQYF.

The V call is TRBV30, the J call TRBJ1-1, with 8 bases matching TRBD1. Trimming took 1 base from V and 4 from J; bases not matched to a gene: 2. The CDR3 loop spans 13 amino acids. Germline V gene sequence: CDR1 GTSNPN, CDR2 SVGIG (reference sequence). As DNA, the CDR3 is TGTGCCTGGAGTGGACAGGGGCGCACTGAAGCTTTCTTT. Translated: CAWSGQGRTEAFF. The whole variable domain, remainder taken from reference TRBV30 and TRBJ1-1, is SQTIHQWPATLVQPVGSPLSLECTVEGTSNPNLYWYRQAAGRGLQLLFYSVGIGQISSEVPQNLSASRPQDRQFILSSKKLLLSDSGFYLCAWSGQGRTEAFFGQGTRLTVV.

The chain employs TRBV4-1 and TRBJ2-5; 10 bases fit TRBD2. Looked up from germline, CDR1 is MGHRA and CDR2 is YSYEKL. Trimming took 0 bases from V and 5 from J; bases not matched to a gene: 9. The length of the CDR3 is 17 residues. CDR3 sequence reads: CASSQDRSAGGQETQYF. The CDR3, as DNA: TGCGCCAGCAGCCAAGACCGTTCAGCGGGGGGGCAGGAGACCCAGTACTTC.

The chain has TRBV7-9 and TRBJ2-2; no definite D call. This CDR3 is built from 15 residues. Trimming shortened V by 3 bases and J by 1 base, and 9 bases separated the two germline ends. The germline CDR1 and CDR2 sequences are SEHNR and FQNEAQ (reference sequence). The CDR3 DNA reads TGTGCCAGCAGCTTGATTCCTGAGAACACCGGGGAGCTGTTTTTT. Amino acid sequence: CASSLIPENTGELFF.

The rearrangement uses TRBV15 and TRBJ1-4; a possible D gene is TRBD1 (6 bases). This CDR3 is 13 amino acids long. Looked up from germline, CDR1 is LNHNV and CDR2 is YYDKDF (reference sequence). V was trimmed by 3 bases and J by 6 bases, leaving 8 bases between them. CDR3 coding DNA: TGTGCCACCAGCAGGGACAGTTATGAAAAACTGTTTTTT. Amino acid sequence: CATSRDSYEKLFF.

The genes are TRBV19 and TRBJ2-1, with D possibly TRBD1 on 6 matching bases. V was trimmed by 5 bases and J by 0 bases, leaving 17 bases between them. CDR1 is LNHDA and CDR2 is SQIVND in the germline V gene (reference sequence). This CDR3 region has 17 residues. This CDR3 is CASSPPGHGSSYNEQFF. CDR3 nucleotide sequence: TGTGCCAGTAGTCCACCGGGACATGGGAGCTCCTACAATGAGCAGTTCTTC.

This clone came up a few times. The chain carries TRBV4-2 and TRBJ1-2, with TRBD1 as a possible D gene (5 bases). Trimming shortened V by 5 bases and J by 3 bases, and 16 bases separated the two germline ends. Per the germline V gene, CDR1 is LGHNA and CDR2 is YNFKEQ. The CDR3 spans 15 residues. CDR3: CASSYQRGEDYGYTF. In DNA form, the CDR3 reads TGTGCCAGCAGCTACCAACGGGGGGAGGACTATGGCTACACCTTC.

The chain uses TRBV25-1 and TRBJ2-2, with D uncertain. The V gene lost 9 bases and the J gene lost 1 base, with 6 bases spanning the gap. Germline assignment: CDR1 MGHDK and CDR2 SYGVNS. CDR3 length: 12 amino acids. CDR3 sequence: CASGLNTGELFF. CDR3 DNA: TGTGCCAGTGGTCTGAACACCGGGGAGCTGTTTTTT. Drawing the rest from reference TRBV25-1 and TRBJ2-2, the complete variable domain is EADIYQTPRYLVIGTGKKITLECSQTMGHDKMYWYQQDPGMELHLIHYSYGVNSTEKGDLSSESTVSRIRTEHFPLTLESARPSHTSQYLCASGLNTGELFFGEGSRLTVL.